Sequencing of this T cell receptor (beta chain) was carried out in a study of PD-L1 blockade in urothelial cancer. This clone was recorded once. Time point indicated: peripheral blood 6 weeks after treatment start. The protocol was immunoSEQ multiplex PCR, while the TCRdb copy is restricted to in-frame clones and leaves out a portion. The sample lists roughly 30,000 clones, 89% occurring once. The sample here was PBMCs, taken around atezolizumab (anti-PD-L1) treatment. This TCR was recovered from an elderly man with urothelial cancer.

CDR3 sequence: CSVGETQYF. CDR3 nucleotides: TGCAGCGTTGGCGAAACCCAGTACTTC. V usage is TRBV29-1 and J usage is TRBJ2-5; unclear D gene. CDR3 length equals 9 residues. V lost 4 bases and J lost 8, with 5 bases in between. Germline V gene data show CDR1 as SQVTM and CDR2 as ANQGSEA.